Sequencing of this T cell receptor (beta chain) was carried out in a study of CD8 T cells in Susac syndrome. For the study at large: Among the Susac syndrome patients sequenced, roughly six had active disease and roughly eight were in remission.

CDR1 KGHDR and CDR2 SFDVKD come from the germline V gene. The ends were cut back, 7 bases at V and 5 bases at J, with 11 bases in the middle. The CDR3 sequence is 13 residues long. Reverse transcription of roughly 0.45 to 1 ug RNA used random hexamers. TCR beta CDR3 was amplified by immunoSEQ multiplex PCR. This amplification extended across 54 Vbeta and 13 Jbeta segments. TCRdb re-called the immunoSEQ multiplex PCR reads with MiXCR, one entry per CDR3 protein. The sample lists roughly 250,000 distinct CDR3 sequences, less than 96% occurring once. Sequenced input: CD4+ T cells from PBMCs. V gene TRBV24-1 combines with J gene TRBJ2-1; a weak D match, TRBD1 (5 bases). The TCR comes from a human donor with Susac syndrome. The CDR3 bases are TGTGCCACCAGAACGACAGCCAACAATGAGCAGTTCTTC. Encoded protein: CATRTTANNEQFF.